Included here is one T cell receptor (beta chain) sequence, with context. Its antigen is unidentified. Alongside a J-beta primer mix, a sample-barcoded 5' primer served in a second PCR lasting roughly 7 to 12 cycles. TCRdb called the 5' RACE reads again in MiXCR, with one record for every CDR3 protein. The top ten hold less than 2.5% of the sample, which has 1.5 million to 2 million distinct CDR3 sequences, 49% seen once. These data are taken from a study of blood T cells in healthy people across ages. Study conclusions and caveats: Unsorted PBMC material precluded a definitive naive versus antigen-experienced comparison. Among long-lived donors, naive CD4+ cells were more numerous and diversity higher than in aged donors. A roughly linear fall in TCR beta diversity per million T cells was seen with increasing age.

Extraction of total RNA produced a minimum of 5.5 micrograms from each sample. Sequenced: blood. The clonotype was recovered from a woman in her thirties or forties in good health.

The CDR3 nucleotides are TGTGCCAGCAGCTCGCCCGACAGGTTCGACTATGGCTACACCTTC. This sequence encodes CASSSPDRFDYGYTF. The chain uses TRBV7-2 and TRBJ1-2; possible D gene TRBD1, 6 bases. There are 15 residues in the CDR3. Per germline, CDR1 SGHTA and CDR2 FQGNSA. V lost 4 bases to trimming and J lost 3 bases, with 15 bases between them.